These 6 T cell receptor beta chains came from one sample sequenced in a study of graft-versus-host responses after intestinal transplantation. TCRdb's copy holds only in-frame clones and misses some; the assay was immunoSEQ multiplex PCR. Of tens of thousands of clones detected, 95% appear once; the ten largest clones hold approximately 0.21%. No antigen has been assigned to these receptors. The sequencing here drew on unstimulated CD8+ T cells sorted from spleen or lymph node cells, taken before transplant. The receptors were gathered from a human donor who was the organ donor for an intestinal transplant.

This clone has just a few counts. The V gene is TRBV30, the J gene TRBJ2-7, with D unclear. Germline CDR1 reads GTSNPN; CDR2 reads SVGIG (reference sequence). This CDR3 has 13 residues. V was pared by 0 bases and J by 0 bases, with 6 bases between. The CDR3 bases are TGTGCCTGGAGTGTTGACTCCTCCTACGAGCAGTACTTC. Its translation is CAWSVDSSYEQYF.

The chain couples TRBV15 to TRBJ2-3; 7 nucleotides line up with TRBD1. There are 14 residues in the CDR3. Trimming removed 2 bases from V and 4 bases from J; junction bases left unmatched: 3. The germline V gene has CDR1 LNHNV and CDR2 YYDKDF (reference sequence). The CDR3 loop is CATSRPTGADTQYF. The DNA for the CDR3 is TGTGCCACCAGCAGACCAACAGGGGCAGATACGCAGTATTTT.

CDR3 in DNA: TGTGCCAGCAGTTTAACCCAGGCGCAGTTCTTC. Translation: CASSLTQAQFF. The genes are TRBV28 and TRBJ2-1; D not certain. Germline loops: CDR1 MDHEN, CDR2 SYDVKM. The length of the CDR3 is 11 residues. The germline V and J ends were trimmed by 2 bases and 12 bases, with 8 bases remaining between them.

This chain uses TRBV27 with TRBJ2-1; 8 bases are shared with TRBD2. After removal of 3 bases from V and 0 bases from J, the junction contained 4 bases not matched to a gene. The CDR3 runs 16 residues. The V gene's germline CDR1 is MNHEY and CDR2 SMNVEV (reference sequence). The CDR3 bases are TGTGCCAGCAGTTTCGGGGGGGGAGACTCCTACAATGAGCAGTTCTTC. Protein: CASSFGGGDSYNEQFF.

Of note for this clone: At one end the junction does not follow the germline gene, possibly because of a read error. V gene TRBV6-1 combines with J gene TRBJ2-4; tentative D call: TRBD1 (6 bases). The CDR3 spans 12 residues. CDR1 MNHNS and CDR2 SASEGT come from the germline V gene. The CDR3 loop is CASRVLGDTFLF. The DNA for the CDR3 is TGTGCCAGCAGGGTTTTGGGGGACACGTTTCTCTTC.

The V call is TRBV7-6, the J call TRBJ2-1; no firm D call. V shed 6 bases and J shed 1 base, with 10 bases lying between them. The CDR3 length is 14 residues. From germline, CDR1 is SGHVS and CDR2 FNYEAQ. For the CDR3, the DNA is TGTGCCAGCAGTATTGGAATTTCCTACAATGAGCAGTTCTTC. Its translation is CASSIGISYNEQFF.